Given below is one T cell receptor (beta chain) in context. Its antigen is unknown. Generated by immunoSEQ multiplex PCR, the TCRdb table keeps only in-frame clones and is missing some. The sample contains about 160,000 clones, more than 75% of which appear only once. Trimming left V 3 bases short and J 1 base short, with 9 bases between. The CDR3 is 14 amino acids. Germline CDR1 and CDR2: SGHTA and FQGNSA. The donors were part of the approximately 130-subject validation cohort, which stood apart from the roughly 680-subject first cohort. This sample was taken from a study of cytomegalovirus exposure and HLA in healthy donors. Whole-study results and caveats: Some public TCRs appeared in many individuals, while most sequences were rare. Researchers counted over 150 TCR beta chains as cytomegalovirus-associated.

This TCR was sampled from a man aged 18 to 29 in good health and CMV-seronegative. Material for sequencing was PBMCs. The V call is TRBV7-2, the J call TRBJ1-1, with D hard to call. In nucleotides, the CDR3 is TGTGCCAGCAGCTTGAATGGCAGGAACACTGAAGCTTTCTTT. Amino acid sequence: CASSLNGRNTEAFF.